This T cell receptor beta chain stems from a study of identical twins. MiXCR, applied by TCRdb to the 5' RACE reads, yields one record per CDR3 protein. The table includes approximately 620,000 distinct CDR3 sequences, 8.5% to 9% detected once. Remarks on this clonotype: The target antigen is unknown.

The germline CDR1 and CDR2 sequences are LNHDA and SQIVND (reference sequence). The CDR3 runs to 17 residues. V shed 6 bases, J shed 4 bases, and the junction held 13 bases outside the gene matches. Study outcomes and limitations: Invariant MAIT and iNKT cells are populations that could partly confound zero-insertion analyses. With abundant cord blood beta clonotypes, insertions were fewer; memory repertoires showed no such pattern. The study reached conclusions through statistical analysis that was cross-sectional, not following the same donors.

The same data also went into a second study, on yellow fever vaccine responses in identical twins.

Sequenced material: PBMCs. The chain recombines TRBV19 with TRBJ2-3, with 10 nucleotides matching TRBD2. This clonotype was sampled from a woman younger than 30 in good health. This chain's CDR3 is CASSGIRTSGFPDTQYF. CDR3 DNA: TGTGCCAGTAGCGGAATCAGGACTAGCGGCTTCCCAGATACGCAGTATTTT.